This TCR beta chain was sequenced during a study of control samples from healthy donors and cancer patients. Assay: immunoSEQ multiplex PCR; the TCRdb copy retains only in-frame clones and omits some. The repertoire has roughly 200,000 clones, just under 95% of them found once; the top ten carry about 1.6%. V lost 4 bases to trimming and J lost 2 bases; unmatched junction nucleotides: 2. This CDR3 region has 14 residues. Per the germline V gene, CDR1 is LGHDT and CDR2 is YNNKEL (reference sequence). The receptor was derived from a man between 50 and 59 years old in good health. The chain couples TRBV3-1 (or the pseudogene TRBV3-2) to TRBJ1-2; TRBD1 aligns across 9 bases. Material for sequencing was blood. The CDR3 is CASSPGTGNYGYTF. The CDR3 region has the DNA TGTGCCAGCAGCCCTGGGACAGGGAACTATGGCTACACCTTC.